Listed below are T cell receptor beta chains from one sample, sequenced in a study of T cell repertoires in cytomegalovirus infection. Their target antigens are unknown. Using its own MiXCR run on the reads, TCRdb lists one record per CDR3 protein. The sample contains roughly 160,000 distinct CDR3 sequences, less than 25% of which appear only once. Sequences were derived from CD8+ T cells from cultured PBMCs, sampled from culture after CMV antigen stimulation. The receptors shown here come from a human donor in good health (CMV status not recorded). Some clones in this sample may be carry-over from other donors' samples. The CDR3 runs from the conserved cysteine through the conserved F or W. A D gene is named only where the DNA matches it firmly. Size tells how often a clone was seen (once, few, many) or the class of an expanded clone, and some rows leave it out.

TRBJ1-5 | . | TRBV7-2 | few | CASSLDRRLNQPQHF | TGTGCCAGCAGCTTAGATCGACGGCTCAATCAGCCCCAGCATTTT
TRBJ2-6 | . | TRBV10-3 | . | CAISMASGANVLTF | TGTGCCATCAGTATGGCCTCTGGGGCCAACGTCCTGACTTTC
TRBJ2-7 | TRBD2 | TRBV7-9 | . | CASSLDSGGGYEQYF | TGTGCCAGCAGCTTAGATAGCGGGGGCGGCTACGAGCAGTACTTC
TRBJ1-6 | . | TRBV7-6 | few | CASSPDPETPHF | TGTGCCAGCAGCCCGGACCCCGAAACCCCCCACTTT
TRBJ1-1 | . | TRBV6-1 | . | CASRETALNTEAFF | TGTGCCAGCAGGGAGACGGCCTTGAACACTGAAGCTTTCTTT
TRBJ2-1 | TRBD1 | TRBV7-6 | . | CASSARQGISYNEQFF | TGTGCCAGCAGCGCGCGACAGGGAATCTCCTACAATGAGCAGTTCTTC
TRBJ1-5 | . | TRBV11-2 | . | CASSLDDRGAGQPQHF | TGTGCCAGCAGCTTAGATGATCGGGGGGCCGGTCAGCCCCAGCATTTT
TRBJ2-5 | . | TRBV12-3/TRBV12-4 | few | CASSFPGVGETQYF | TGTGCCAGCAGTTTCCCCGGGGTGGGCGAGACCCAGTACTTC
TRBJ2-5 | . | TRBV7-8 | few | CASSPRLHYTQYF | TGTGCCAGCAGCCCGAGACTCCACTACACCCAGTACTTC
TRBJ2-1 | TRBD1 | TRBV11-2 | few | CASSLAGTGHPLNEQFF | TGTGCCAGCAGCTTAGCCGGGACAGGTCATCCCCTCAATGAGCAGTTCTTC
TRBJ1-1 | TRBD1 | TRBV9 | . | CASSGRDRGEAFF | TGTGCCAGCAGCGGCCGGGACAGGGGTGAAGCTTTCTTT